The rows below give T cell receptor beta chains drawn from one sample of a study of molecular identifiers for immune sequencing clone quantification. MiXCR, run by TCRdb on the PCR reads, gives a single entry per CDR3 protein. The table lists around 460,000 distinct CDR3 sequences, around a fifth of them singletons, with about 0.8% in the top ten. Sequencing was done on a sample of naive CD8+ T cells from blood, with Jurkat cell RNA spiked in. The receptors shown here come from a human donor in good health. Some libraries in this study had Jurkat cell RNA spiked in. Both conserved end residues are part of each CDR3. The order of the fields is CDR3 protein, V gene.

CDR3 protein: CASSYLSGRFGEQFF
V gene: TRBV6-2/TRBV6-3

CDR3 protein: CASSEAFGANVLTF
V gene: TRBV6-1

CDR3 protein: CASSSIAAFTDTQYF
V gene: TRBV19

CDR3 protein: CASSPGQLNQPQHF
V gene: TRBV6-5

CDR3 protein: CASSNGQIVGEQYF
V gene: TRBV21-1

CDR3 protein: CASTEGSSSYIKYF
V gene: TRBV6-2/TRBV6-3

CDR3 protein: CASEGRENQPQHF
V gene: TRBV2

CDR3 protein: CASSLATSGGALADTQYF
V gene: TRBV5-5

CDR3 protein: CASSILSQGQPQHF
V gene: TRBV19

CDR3 protein: CASSPGQGLQPQHF
V gene: TRBV25-1